Presented here are 27 T cell receptor beta chains from one specimen sequenced in a study of blood T cell repertoires in COVID-19. The assay was immunoSEQ multiplex PCR, and TCRdb's table has in-frame clones only and misses some. Of 350,000 to 450,000 clones listed, about 85% are singletons. The sequenced material came from peripheral blood. These receptors all stem from a woman aged 18-35 years with acute or convalescent COVID-19.

The J gene is TRBJ2-1, the V gene TRBV4-1; 7 nucleotides line up with TRBD2. After removal of 4 bases from V and 3 bases from J, the junction contained 6 bases not matched to a gene. This CDR3 spans 15 amino acids. Germline CDR1 and CDR2: MGHRA and YSYEKL. The CDR3 protein is CASSRSGENYNEQFF. The CDR3 nucleotides read TGCGCCAGCAGCCGCAGCGGGGAAAACTACAATGAGCAGTTCTTC.

This sequence joins TRBV24-1 and TRBJ1-3; D gene ambiguous. V was shortened by 10 bases and J by 4 bases, with 7 bases between the two germline ends. Looked up from germline, CDR1 is KGHDR and CDR2 is SFDVKD. This CDR3 spans 11 amino acids. Written as DNA, the CDR3 is TGTGCCACTTCCAAAGGAAACACCATATATTTT. It is translated as CATSKGNTIYF.

V and J are TRBV3-1 (or the pseudogene TRBV3-2) and TRBJ2-3; D unclear. CDR1 is LGHDT and CDR2 is YNNKEL in the germline V gene (reference sequence). V lost 2 bases to trimming and J lost 6 bases, with 12 bases between them. The CDR3 sequence is 14 residues long. The chain's CDR3 is CASSQRVRSDTQYF. The CDR3 region has the DNA TGTGCCAGCAGCCAACGGGTTCGCTCGGATACGCAGTATTTT.

The chain combines TRBV19 with TRBJ1-4; D not resolved. The germline V gene has CDR1 LNHDA and CDR2 SQIVND (reference sequence). V lost 5 bases to trimming and J lost 7 bases, with 17 bases between them. The CDR3 consists of 15 residues. CDR3: CASSPEGTEREKLFF. The CDR3 nucleotides read TGTGCCAGTAGTCCCGAGGGCACTGAGCGTGAAAAACTGTTTTTT.

This clone was counted only a few times. The chain joins TRBV6-1 to TRBJ1-3; D gene uncertain. Germline V gene data show CDR1 as MNHNS and CDR2 as SASEGT. With 5 bases removed from V and 0 bases from J, the gap between germline ends came to 11 bases. This CDR3 is built from 15 residues. The CDR3 sequence is CASSLLRVSGNTIYF. The CDR3 DNA is TGTGCCAGCAGTTTACTTCGAGTCTCTGGAAACACCATATATTTT.

V gene TRBV2 combines with J gene TRBJ2-7, with D possibly matching TRBD1 (6 bases). Germline lookup yields CDR1 SNHLY and CDR2 FYNNEI. The CDR3 runs to 16 residues. The V end was cut by 1 base, the J end by 3 bases, with 16 bases between. As DNA, the CDR3 is TGTGCCAGCAGTGAAGGAGATGGAAGGGGGAGCTACGAGCAGTACTTC. This codes for CASSEGDGRGSYEQYF.

This chain uses TRBV7-3 with TRBJ1-6, with D tentatively TRBD1 (5 bases). The CDR3 runs to 13 residues. Per germline, CDR1 SGHTA and CDR2 FQGTGA. V was pared by 5 bases and J by 10 bases, with 12 bases between. DNA of the CDR3: TGTGCCAGCAGCCAGGCGGGGGTGTCACCCCTCCACTTT. As protein: CASSQAGVSPLHF.

The CDR3: CASSESPWAREGGNTIYF. DNA of the CDR3: TGCGCCAGCAGTGAGTCGCCCTGGGCCAGGGAAGGTGGAAACACCATATATTTT. V gene TRBV10-1 combines with J gene TRBJ1-3, with D possibly matching TRBD1 (5 bases). The germline V gene has CDR1 WNHNN and CDR2 SYGVQD (reference sequence). The V end was cut by 0 bases, the J end by 3 bases, with 18 bases between. The CDR3 is 18 residues long.

This clone has just a few counts. The chain combines TRBV9 with TRBJ2-7, with 7 bases matching TRBD1. The CDR3 extends over 15 amino acids. V was pared by 3 bases and J by 3 bases, with 9 bases of the junction left unmatched. Germline CDR1 reads SGDLS; CDR2 reads YYNGEE. The CDR3 sequence is CASSARSGGGYEQYF. The CDR3 nucleotides read TGTGCCAGCAGCGCTAGATCAGGGGGTGGCTACGAGCAGTACTTC.

J is TRBJ1-1 and V is TRBV19; 7 bases are a match to TRBD1. Germline loops: CDR1 LNHDA, CDR2 SQIVND (reference sequence). CDR3 size: 12 residues. Trimming took 6 bases from V and 5 from J; bases not matched to a gene: 3. The CDR3 DNA is TGTGCCAGTAGATCAGGGGGGACTGAAGCTTTCTTT. Amino acid sequence: CASRSGGTEAFF.

V usage is TRBV7-8 and J usage is TRBJ1-6; 8 positions agree with TRBD1. Trimming removed 5 bases from V and 0 bases from J; junction bases left unmatched: 6. The germline CDR1 and CDR2 sequences are SGHVS and FQNEAQ. The CDR3 extends over 17 amino acids. CDR3 sequence: CASSQGQGNSYNSPLHF. The CDR3 bases are TGTGCCAGCAGCCAAGGACAGGGTAACTCCTATAATTCACCCCTCCACTTT.

The chain is built from TRBV12-5 and TRBJ1-2, with 7 bases aligning to TRBD1. CDR1 LGHNT and CDR2 FRNRAP come from the germline V gene. CDR3 length: 12 residues. Trimming took 2 bases from V and 10 from J; bases not matched to a gene: 4. The CDR3 region has the DNA TGTGCTAGTGGTTTGACCGGGACAGTCTACACCTTC. Encoded protein: CASGLTGTVYTF.

This sequence joins TRBV4-1 and TRBJ1-1; D not resolved. From germline, CDR1 is MGHRA and CDR2 YSYEKL. Trimming took off 6 bases at V and 2 bases at J, with 13 bases between the two ends. The CDR3 covers 14 residues. The CDR3 loop reads CASRHGLFNTEAFF. The CDR3 DNA follows: TGCGCCAGCAGGCATGGCCTTTTTAACACTGAAGCTTTCTTT.

This clone was seen only a few times. The V call is TRBV2, the J call TRBJ1-3, with D tentatively TRBD1 (6 bases). The CDR3 spans 15 residues. Between the trimmed V and J ends, which lost 4 bases and 4 bases, there was a span of 14 bases. Looked up from germline, CDR1 is SNHLY and CDR2 is FYNNEI. The CDR3: CASSVRGARGNTIYF. CDR3 DNA sequence: TGTGCCAGCAGTGTGCGGGGGGCGCGGGGAAACACCATATATTTT.

The V call is TRBV27, the J call TRBJ1-3; D may be TRBD1 (5 bases). Germline V gene lookup returns CDR1 MNHEY and CDR2 SMNVEV (reference sequence). This CDR3 spans 16 amino acids. V lost 2 bases, J lost 0 bases, and 11 bases lay in between. Written as DNA, the CDR3 is TGTGCCAGCAGTTTAACGGGACTGAACTCTGGAAACACCATATATTTT. This translates into CASSLTGLNSGNTIYF.

The gene calls are TRBV12-3 or TRBV12-4 and TRBJ1-2; no reliable D call. V was cut by 8 bases and J by 4 bases, with 14 bases left in between. This CDR3 is 13 amino acids long. CDR3 amino acids: CASPPDTLYGYTF. The CDR3 DNA sequence: TGTGCCAGCCCGCCCGACACCCTCTATGGCTACACCTTC.

This clone has a single count. This sequence joins TRBV19 and TRBJ2-7; 10 bases line up with TRBD2. This CDR3 has 17 residues. The V gene's germline CDR1 is LNHDA and CDR2 SQIVND (reference sequence). The trim removed 4 bases at V and 4 bases at J, leaving 13 bases unmatched. CDR3: CASSRSLSGGIGYEQYF. In DNA, the CDR3 is TGTGCCAGTAGTAGATCCCTTAGCGGGGGGATCGGGTACGAGCAGTACTTC.

This chain connects TRBV11-3 to TRBJ2-2, with D tentatively TRBD1 (5 bases). This CDR3 has 13 residues. Germline CDR1 SGHNT, CDR2 YENEEA. V was shortened by 6 bases and J by 1 base, with 6 bases between the two germline ends. CDR3 residues: CASRRGNTGELFF. The CDR3 DNA reads as TGTGCCAGCAGAAGGGGGAACACCGGGGAGCTGTTTTTT.

This chain joins TRBV7-9 and TRBJ2-7; 8 bases are shared with TRBD2. The CDR3 is 12 amino acids. In germline, CDR1 is SEHNR, CDR2 FQNEAQ (reference sequence). Trimming removed 5 bases from V and 5 bases from J; junction bases left unmatched: 2. Here the CDR3 DNA reads TGTGCCAGCAGCCCCGGGGGGGACGAGCAGTACTTC. Protein sequence: CASSPGGDEQYF.

The chain links TRBV27 to TRBJ1-1, with D maybe TRBD1 (5 bases). The CDR3 sequence is 15 residues long. Germline CDR1 is MNHEY and CDR2 is SMNVEV (reference sequence). Trimming cost V 2 bases and J 4 bases, with 14 bases left between them. The CDR3 DNA follows: TGTGCCAGCAGTTTAAATTACAGGTTGGGCACTGAAGCTTTCTTT. Protein product: CASSLNYRLGTEAFF.

J is TRBJ1-5 and V is TRBV3-1 (or the pseudogene TRBV3-2); the match to TRBD1 covers 12 bases. V dropped 1 base and J dropped 4; count of bases not matched to a gene: 5. Germline loops: CDR1 LGHDT, CDR2 YNNKEL (reference sequence). This CDR3 has 17 residues. The CDR3 reads CASSQAPGQGANQPQHF. In DNA, the CDR3 is TGTGCCAGCAGCCAAGCCCCGGGACAGGGGGCAAATCAGCCCCAGCATTTT.

The chain employs TRBV9 and TRBJ2-2; D is perhaps TRBD1 (5 bases). This CDR3 region has 17 residues. The V and J ends lost 3 bases and 7 bases respectively, with 22 bases between them. Germline V gene sequence: CDR1 SGDLS, CDR2 YYNGEE. CDR3 loop: CASSAQTSKGYGGELFF. For the CDR3, the DNA is TGTGCCAGCAGCGCCCAAACGTCAAAGGGGTACGGCGGGGAGCTGTTTTTT.

This clone was detected a few times. V is TRBV28 and J is TRBJ1-1; TRBD1 is a possible D gene (6 bases). There are 15 residues in the CDR3. Germline V CDR1 and CDR2: MDHEN, SYDVKM. V shed 6 bases and J shed 3 bases, with 17 bases lying between them. This CDR3 is CASRNYREGDTEAFF. As DNA, the CDR3 is TGTGCCAGCAGAAATTACAGGGAAGGGGACACTGAAGCTTTCTTT. The variable domain in full, completed from reference TRBV28 and TRBJ1-1, reads DVKVTQSSRYLVKRTGEKVFLECVQDMDHENMFWYRQDPGLGLRLIYFSYDVKMKEKGDIPEGYSVSREKKERFSLILESASTNQTSMYLCASRNYREGDTEAFFGQGTRLTVV.

The chain employs TRBV12-3 or TRBV12-4 and TRBJ2-5; 7 nucleotides match TRBD1. The CDR3 has 11 amino acids. After removal of 5 bases from V and 7 bases from J, the junction contained 1 base not matched to a gene. CDR3 nucleotide sequence: TGTGCCAGCAGTCACAGGGGGACCCAGTACTTC. This gives the protein CASSHRGTQYF.

The chain has TRBV16 and TRBJ1-4; D is ambiguous. The V end was cut by 0 bases, the J end by 8 bases, with 4 bases between. The CDR3 sequence is 12 residues long. CDR1 KGHSY and CDR2 FQNENV come from the germline V gene. In nucleotides, the CDR3 is TGTGCCAGCAGCCAATCCCAAGAAAAACTGTTTTTT. It encodes CASSQSQEKLFF.

This clone was recorded only once. The V and J genes are TRBV12-5 and TRBJ2-7, with D perhaps TRBD1 (5 bases). This CDR3 has 16 residues. Trimming took 3 bases from V and 0 from J, leaving 15 bases between them. Germline V gene data show CDR1 as LGHNT and CDR2 as FRNRAP. CDR3 loop: CASGFGGSGISYEQYF. The CDR3 DNA is TGTGCTAGTGGTTTCGGCGGCTCAGGGATCTCCTACGAGCAGTACTTC.

This clone was observed a few times. The same CDR3 also results from other DNA sequences found in this sample. The chain combines TRBV6-5 with TRBJ1-3; maybe TRBD1 (5 bases). Germline V gene sequence: CDR1 MNHEY, CDR2 SVGAGI. V was shortened by 5 bases and J by 2 bases, with 10 bases between the two germline ends. The CDR3 sequence is 14 residues long. The CDR3 bases are TGTGCCAGCAGTCCCGGGGGGGCTGGAAACACCATATATTTT. Translation gives CASSPGGAGNTIYF.